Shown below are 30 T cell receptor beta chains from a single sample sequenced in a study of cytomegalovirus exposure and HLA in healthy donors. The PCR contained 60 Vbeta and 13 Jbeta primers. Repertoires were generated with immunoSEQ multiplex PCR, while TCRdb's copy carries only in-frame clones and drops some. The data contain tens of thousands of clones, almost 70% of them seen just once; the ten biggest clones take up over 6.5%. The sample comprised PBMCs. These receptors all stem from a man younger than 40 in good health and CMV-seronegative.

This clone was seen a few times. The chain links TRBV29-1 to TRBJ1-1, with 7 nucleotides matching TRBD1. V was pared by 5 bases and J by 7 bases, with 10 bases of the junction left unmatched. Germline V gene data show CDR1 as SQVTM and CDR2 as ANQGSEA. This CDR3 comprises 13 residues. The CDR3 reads CSVSTGLSGEAFF. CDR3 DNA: TGCAGCGTTTCGACAGGGTTGAGTGGTGAAGCTTTCTTT.

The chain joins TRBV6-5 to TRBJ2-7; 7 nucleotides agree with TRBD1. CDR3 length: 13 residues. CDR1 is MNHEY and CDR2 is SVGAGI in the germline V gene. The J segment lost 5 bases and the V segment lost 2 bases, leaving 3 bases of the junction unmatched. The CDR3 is CASSYRDRDEQYF. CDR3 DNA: TGTGCCAGCAGTTACCGCGACAGGGACGAGCAGTACTTC.

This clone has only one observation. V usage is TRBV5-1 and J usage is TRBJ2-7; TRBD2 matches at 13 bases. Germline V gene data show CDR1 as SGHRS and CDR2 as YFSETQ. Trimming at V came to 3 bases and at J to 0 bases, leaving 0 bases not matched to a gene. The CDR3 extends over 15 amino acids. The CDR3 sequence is CASSWTSGGSYEQYF. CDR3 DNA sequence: TGCGCCAGCAGCTGGACTAGCGGGGGCTCCTACGAGCAGTACTTC.

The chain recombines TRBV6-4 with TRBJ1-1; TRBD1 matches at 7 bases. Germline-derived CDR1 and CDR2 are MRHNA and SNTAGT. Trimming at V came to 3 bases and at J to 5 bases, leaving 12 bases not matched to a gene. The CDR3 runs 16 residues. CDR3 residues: CASSDETGSGRTEAFF. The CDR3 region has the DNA TGTGCCAGCAGTGATGAGACAGGGTCGGGTCGGACTGAAGCTTTCTTT.

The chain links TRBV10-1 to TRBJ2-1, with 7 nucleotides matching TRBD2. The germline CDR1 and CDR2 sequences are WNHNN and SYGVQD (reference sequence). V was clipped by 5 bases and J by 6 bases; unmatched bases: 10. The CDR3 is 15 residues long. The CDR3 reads CASSLSGDGGNEQFF. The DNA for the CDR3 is TGCGCCAGCAGTCTAAGCGGGGATGGGGGCAATGAGCAGTTCTTC.

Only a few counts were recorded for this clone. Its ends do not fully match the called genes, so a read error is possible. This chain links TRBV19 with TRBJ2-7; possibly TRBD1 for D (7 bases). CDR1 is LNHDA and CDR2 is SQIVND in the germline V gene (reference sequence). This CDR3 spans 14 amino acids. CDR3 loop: CAGRTGRSSNEQYF. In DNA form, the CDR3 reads TGTGCCGGGAGGACAGGTCGAAGCTCCAACGAGCAGTACTTC.

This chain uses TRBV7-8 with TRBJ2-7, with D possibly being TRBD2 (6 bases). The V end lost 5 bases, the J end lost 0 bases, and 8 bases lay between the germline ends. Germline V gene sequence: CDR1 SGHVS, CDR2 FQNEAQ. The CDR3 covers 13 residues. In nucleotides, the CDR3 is TGTGCCAGCAGCCCTAGCGACTCCTACGAGCAGTACTTC. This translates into CASSPSDSYEQYF.

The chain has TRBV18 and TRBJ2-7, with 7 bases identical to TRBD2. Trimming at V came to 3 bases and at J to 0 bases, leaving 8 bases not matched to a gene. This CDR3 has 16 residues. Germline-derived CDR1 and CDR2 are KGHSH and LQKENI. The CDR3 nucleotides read TGTGCCAGCTCACCTTTAGCGGGCCCTAGCTCCTACGAGCAGTACTTC. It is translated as CASSPLAGPSSYEQYF.

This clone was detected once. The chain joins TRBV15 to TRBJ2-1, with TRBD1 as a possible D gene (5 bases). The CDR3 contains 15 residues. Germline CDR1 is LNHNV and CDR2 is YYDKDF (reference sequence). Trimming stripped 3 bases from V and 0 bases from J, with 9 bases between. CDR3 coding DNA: TGTGCCACCAGCAGGTCCCAGGGCTCCTACAATGAGCAGTTCTTC. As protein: CATSRSQGSYNEQFF.

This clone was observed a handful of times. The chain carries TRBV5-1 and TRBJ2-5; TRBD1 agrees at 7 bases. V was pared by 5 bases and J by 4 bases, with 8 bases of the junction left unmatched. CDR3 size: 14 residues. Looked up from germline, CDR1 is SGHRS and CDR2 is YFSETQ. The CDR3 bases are TGCGCCAGCAGGTCCAGGGGGTTCCGAGAGACCCAGTACTTC. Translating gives CASRSRGFRETQYF.

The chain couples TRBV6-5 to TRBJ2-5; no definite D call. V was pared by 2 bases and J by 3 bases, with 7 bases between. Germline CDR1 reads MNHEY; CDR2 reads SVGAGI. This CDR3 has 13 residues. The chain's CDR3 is CASSYLRKETQYF. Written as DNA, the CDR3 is TGTGCCAGCAGTTACCTCAGGAAAGAGACCCAGTACTTC.

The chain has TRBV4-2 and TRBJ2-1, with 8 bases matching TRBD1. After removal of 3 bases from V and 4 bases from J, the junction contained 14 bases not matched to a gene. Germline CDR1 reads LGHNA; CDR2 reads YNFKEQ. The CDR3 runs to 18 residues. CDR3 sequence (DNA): TGTGCCAGCAGCCAGGACCAGACAGGGGCAACTCCTTACAATGAGCAGTTCTTC. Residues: CASSQDQTGATPYNEQFF.

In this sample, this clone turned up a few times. The CDR3 spells CASKKGHLGLFF. The CDR3 nucleotides are TGTGCCAGCAAAAAGGGACACCTTGGTCTGTTTTTT. This chain connects TRBV28 to TRBJ1-4; tentatively, D is TRBD1 (6 bases). Trimming left V 7 bases short and J 14 bases short, with 17 bases between. Looked up from germline, CDR1 is MDHEN and CDR2 is SYDVKM. This CDR3 comprises 12 residues.

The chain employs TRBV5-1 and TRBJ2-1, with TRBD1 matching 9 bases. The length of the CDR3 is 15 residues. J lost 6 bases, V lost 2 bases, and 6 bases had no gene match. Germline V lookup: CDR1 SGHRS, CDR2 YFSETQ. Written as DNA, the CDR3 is TGCGCCAGCAGCTTAGGGACAGGGAATGGCAATGAGCAGTTCTTC. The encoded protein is CASSLGTGNGNEQFF.

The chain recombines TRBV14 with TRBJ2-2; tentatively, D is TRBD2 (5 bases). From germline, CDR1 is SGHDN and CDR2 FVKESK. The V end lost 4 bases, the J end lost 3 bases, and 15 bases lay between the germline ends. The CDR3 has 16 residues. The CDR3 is CASSRTDSVDTGELFF. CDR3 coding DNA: TGTGCCAGCAGCCGCACGGATAGCGTTGACACCGGGGAGCTGTTTTTT. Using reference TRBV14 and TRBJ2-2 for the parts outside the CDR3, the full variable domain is EAGVTQFPSHSVIEKGQTVTLRCDPISGHDNLYWYRRVMGKEIKFLLHFVKESKQDESGMPNNRFLAERTGGTYSTLKVQPAELEDSGVYFCASSRTDSVDTGELFFGEGSRLTVL.

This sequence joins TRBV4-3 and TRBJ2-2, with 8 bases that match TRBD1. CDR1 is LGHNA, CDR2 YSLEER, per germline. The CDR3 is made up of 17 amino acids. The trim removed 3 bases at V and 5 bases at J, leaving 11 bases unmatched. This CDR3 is CASSQERTGLGTGELFF. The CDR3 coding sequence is TGCGCCAGCAGCCAGGAACGGACAGGGTTAGGAACCGGGGAGCTGTTTTTT.

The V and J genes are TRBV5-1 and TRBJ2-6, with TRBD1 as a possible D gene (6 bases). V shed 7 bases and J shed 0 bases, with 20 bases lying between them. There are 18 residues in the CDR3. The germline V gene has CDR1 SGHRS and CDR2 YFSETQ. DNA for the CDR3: TGCGCCAGCGCCAGGGACCAGGGGACCTTCTCTGGGGCCAACGTCCTGACTTTC. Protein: CASARDQGTFSGANVLTF.

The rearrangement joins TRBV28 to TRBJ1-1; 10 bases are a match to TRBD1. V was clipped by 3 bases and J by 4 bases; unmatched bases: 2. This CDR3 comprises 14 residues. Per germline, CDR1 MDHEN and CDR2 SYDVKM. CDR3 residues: CASSLRTGGTEAFF. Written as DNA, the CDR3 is TGTGCCAGCAGTTTGAGGACAGGGGGCACTGAAGCTTTCTTT. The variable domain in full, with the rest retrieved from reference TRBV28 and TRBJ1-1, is DVKVTQSSRYLVKRTGEKVFLECVQDMDHENMFWYRQDPGLGLRLIYFSYDVKMKEKGDIPEGYSVSREKKERFSLILESASTNQTSMYLCASSLRTGGTEAFFGQGTRLTVV.

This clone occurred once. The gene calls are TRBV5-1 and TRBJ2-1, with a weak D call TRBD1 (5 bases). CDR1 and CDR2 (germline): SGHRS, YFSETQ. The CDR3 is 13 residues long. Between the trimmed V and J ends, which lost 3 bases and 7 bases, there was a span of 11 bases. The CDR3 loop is CASSYLTVNEQFF. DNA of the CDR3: TGCGCCAGCAGCTACCTGACAGTTAATGAGCAGTTCTTC. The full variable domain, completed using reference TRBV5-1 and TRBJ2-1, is KAGVTQTPRYLIKTRGQQVTLSCSPISGHRSVSWYQQTPGQGLQFLFEYFSETQRNKGNFPGRFSGRQFSNSRSEMNVSTLELGDSALYLCASSYLTVNEQFFGPGTRLTVL.

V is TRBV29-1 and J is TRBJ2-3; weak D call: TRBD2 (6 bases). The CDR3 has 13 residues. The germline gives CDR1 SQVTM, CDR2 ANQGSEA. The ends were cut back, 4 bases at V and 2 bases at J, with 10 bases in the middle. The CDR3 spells CSVVEGNTDTQYF. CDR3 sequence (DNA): TGCAGCGTTGTGGAGGGTAACACAGATACGCAGTATTTT.

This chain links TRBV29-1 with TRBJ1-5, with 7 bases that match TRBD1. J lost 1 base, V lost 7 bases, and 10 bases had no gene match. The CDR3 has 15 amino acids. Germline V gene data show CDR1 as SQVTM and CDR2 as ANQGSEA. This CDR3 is CSARQGQSSNQPQHF. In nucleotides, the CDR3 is TGCAGCGCTCGACAGGGCCAATCAAGCAATCAGCCCCAGCATTTT. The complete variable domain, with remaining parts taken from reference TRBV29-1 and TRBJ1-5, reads SAVISQKPSRDICQRGTSLTIQCQVDSQVTMMFWYRQQPGQSLTLIATANQGSEATYESGFVIDKFPISRPNLTFSTLTVSNMSPEDSSIYLCSARQGQSSNQPQHFGDGTRLSIL.

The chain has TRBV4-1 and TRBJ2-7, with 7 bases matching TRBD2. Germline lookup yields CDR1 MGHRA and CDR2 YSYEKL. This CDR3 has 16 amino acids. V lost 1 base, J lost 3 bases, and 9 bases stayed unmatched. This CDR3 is CASSQAPGGAYYEQYF. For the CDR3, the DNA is TGCGCCAGCAGCCAAGCCCCGGGAGGTGCTTACTACGAGCAGTACTTC.

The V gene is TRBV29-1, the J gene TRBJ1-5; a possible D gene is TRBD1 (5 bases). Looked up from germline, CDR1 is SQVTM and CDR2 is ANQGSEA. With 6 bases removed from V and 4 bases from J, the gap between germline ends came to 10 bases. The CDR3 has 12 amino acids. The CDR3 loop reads CSVAGSNQPQHF. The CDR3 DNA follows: TGCAGCGTAGCAGGGTCAAATCAGCCCCAGCATTTT.

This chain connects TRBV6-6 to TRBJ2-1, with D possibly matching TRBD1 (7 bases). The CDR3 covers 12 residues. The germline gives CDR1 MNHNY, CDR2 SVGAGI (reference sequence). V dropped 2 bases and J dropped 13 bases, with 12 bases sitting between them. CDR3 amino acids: CASSYQGGRQFF. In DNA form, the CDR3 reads TGTGCCAGCAGTTACCAGGGGGGACGACAGTTCTTC.

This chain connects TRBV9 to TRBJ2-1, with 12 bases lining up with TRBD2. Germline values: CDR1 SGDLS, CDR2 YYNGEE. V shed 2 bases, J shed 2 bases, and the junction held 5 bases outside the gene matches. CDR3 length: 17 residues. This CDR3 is CASSVGTSGLPYNEQFF. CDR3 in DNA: TGTGCCAGCAGCGTGGGGACTAGCGGGCTCCCCTACAATGAGCAGTTCTTC.

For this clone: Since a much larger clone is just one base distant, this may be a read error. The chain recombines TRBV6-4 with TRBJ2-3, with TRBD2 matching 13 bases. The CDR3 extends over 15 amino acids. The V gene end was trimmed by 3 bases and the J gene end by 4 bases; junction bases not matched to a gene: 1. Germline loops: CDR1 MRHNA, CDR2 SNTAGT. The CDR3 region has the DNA TGTGCCAGCAGTGAACTAGCGGGAGGGCCAGATACGCAGTATTTT. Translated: CASSELAGGPDTQYF.

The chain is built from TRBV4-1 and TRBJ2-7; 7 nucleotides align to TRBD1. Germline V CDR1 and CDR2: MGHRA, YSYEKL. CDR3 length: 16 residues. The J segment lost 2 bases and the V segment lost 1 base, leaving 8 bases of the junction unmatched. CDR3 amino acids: CASSQGDRAPPYEQYF. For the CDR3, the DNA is TGCGCCAGCAGCCAAGGTGACAGGGCCCCTCCCTACGAGCAGTACTTC.

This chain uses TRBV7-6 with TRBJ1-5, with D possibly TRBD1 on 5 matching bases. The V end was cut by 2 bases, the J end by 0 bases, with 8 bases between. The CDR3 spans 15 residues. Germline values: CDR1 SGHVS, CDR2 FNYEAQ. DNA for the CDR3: TGTGCCAGCAGCTTATTAGGGGCTAGCAATCAGCCCCAGCATTTT. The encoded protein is CASSLLGASNQPQHF.

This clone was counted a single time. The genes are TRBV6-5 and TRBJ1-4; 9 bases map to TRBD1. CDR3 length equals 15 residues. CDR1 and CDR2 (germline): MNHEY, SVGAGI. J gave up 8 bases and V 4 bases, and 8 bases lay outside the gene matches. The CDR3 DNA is TGTGCCAGCAGTTCAACAGACAGGGGGTGGGAAAAACTGTTTTTT. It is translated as CASSSTDRGWEKLFF.

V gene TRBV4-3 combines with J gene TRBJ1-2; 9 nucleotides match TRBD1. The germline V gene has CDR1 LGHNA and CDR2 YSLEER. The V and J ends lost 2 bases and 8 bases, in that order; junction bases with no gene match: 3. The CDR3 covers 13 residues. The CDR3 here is CASSQTTGGGYTF. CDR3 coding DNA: TGCGCCAGCAGCCAAACGACAGGGGGAGGCTACACCTTC.